The present T cell receptor beta chain was sequenced within a study of blood T cell repertoires in COVID-19. Authors' processing steps: Amplification of reference gene primers was used by the study to estimate nucleated cell counts. Method: immunoSEQ multiplex PCR; TCRdb's copy keeps in-frame clones and lacks some. V and J calls and clone size are given by that table; D and trimming were obtained from the DNA. The sample comprises approximately 190,000 clones, roughly four fifths of which are singletons, and 6% to 8% rests with the top ten. The receptor was isolated from a human donor with acute or convalescent COVID-19. The donor label of this sample is uncertain. Sequenced input: peripheral blood.

CDR3 sequence reads: CASSPDLGRYNEQFF. CDR3 bases: TGTGCCAGCAGCCCAGACCTGGGCCGATACAATGAGCAGTTCTTC. This chain connects TRBV5-4 to TRBJ2-1, with D uncertain. Trimming removed 4 bases from V and 4 bases from J, with 15 bases in between. The CDR3 totals 15 residues. Germline CDR1 is SGHNT and CDR2 is YYREEE (reference sequence).